This T cell receptor (beta chain) was obtained from a study of CD8+CD57+ T cells in acquired aplastic anemia. Profiles of TCR beta VDJ and CDR3 were generated from a genomic DNA template. MiXCR, run by TCRdb on the reads, gives a single entry per CDR3 protein. The sample carries about 160,000 distinct CDR3 sequences, approximately 44% recorded once. The sample consisted of sorted CD4+, CD8+, or CD8+CD57+ T cells (not recorded which) from PBMCs. The TCR sequence derives from a human donor in good health.

The CDR3 sequence: CSVGRGNYGYTF. CDR3 coding DNA: TGCAGCGTTGGCAGGGGTAACTATGGCTACACCTTC. The rearrangement links TRBV29-1 to TRBJ1-2; perhaps TRBD1 as D (6 bases). This CDR3 is built from 12 residues. Trimming took 4 bases from V and 1 from J, leaving 7 bases between them. Germline assignment: CDR1 SQVTM and CDR2 ANQGSEA. The variable domain in full, with the rest retrieved from reference TRBV29-1 and TRBJ1-2, is SAVISQKPSRDICQRGTSLTIQCQVDSQVTMMFWYRQQPGQSLTLIATANQGSEATYESGFVIDKFPISRPNLTFSTLTVSNMSPEDSSIYLCSVGRGNYGYTFGSGTRLTVV.